One and the same sample provided the 9 T cell receptor beta chains below, sequenced in a study of early T cells in non-severe SARS-CoV-2 infection. TCRdb recomputed calls from the 5' RACE reads with MiXCR, one row per CDR3 protein. This sample has under 100,000 distinct CDR3 sequences, with roughly 15% found just once. Sequences were obtained from whole blood. All receptors derive from an adult who was a healthcare worker with PCR-confirmed SARS-CoV-2 infection or an uninfected control (not recorded which).

This clonotype was recorded at least ten times. The V and J genes are TRBV5-6 and TRBJ1-1; no reliable D call. CDR3 size: 14 residues. V was pared by 1 base and J by 0 bases, with 7 bases between. Germline V lookup: CDR1 SGHDT, CDR2 YYEEEE. The CDR3 sequence: CASSLWRLNTEAFF. The CDR3 DNA sequence: TGTGCCAGCAGCTTGTGGCGTTTGAACACTGAAGCTTTCTTT.

In its sample, this clonotype was seen a few times. The J gene is TRBJ1-5, the V gene TRBV11-2; no clear D. V was trimmed by 8 bases and J by 3 bases, leaving 8 bases between them. The CDR3 length is 12 residues. Germline CDR1 SGHAT, CDR2 FQNNGV. Here the CDR3 DNA reads TGTGCCAGCCAGGCGAACAATCAGCCCCAGCATTTT. It is translated as CASQANNQPQHF.

V and J are TRBV5-1 and TRBJ2-5; a weak D match, TRBD1 (6 bases). Trimming removed 6 bases from V and 0 bases from J, with 15 bases in between. CDR3 length: 15 residues. Germline V lookup: CDR1 SGHRS, CDR2 YFSETQ. CDR3 in DNA: TGCGCCAGCAAACCCCCAGGGGCCAACCAAGAGACCCAGTACTTC. Its translation: CASKPPGANQETQYF.

The chain links TRBV5-1 to TRBJ1-1; D perhaps matches TRBD1 (6 bases). V lost 1 base to trimming and J lost 6 bases, with 13 bases between them. Germline-derived CDR1 and CDR2 are SGHRS and YFSETQ. The CDR3 spans 14 residues. CDR3 sequence: CASSLKTRGAEAFF. Written as DNA, the CDR3 is TGCGCCAGCAGCTTGAAGACTAGGGGGGCTGAAGCTTTCTTT.

Of note for this clonotype: A much larger clonotype is one base distant, so this may be a read error. The chain uses TRBV6-5 and TRBJ2-7; 7 nucleotides match TRBD1. V lost 6 bases to trimming and J lost 3 bases; unmatched junction nucleotides: 8. Germline assignment: CDR1 MNHEY and CDR2 SVGAGI. The CDR3 runs 14 residues. The CDR3 reads CASRPGQVVYEQYF. In DNA, the CDR3 is TGTGCCAGCAGGCCCGGACAGGTGGTCTACGAGCAGTACTTC.

This clonotype was counted between two and nine times. The chain is built from TRBV6-5 and TRBJ1-2; 7 bases fit TRBD1. The CDR3 is made up of 15 amino acids. Germline assignment: CDR1 MNHEY and CDR2 SVGAGI. J was trimmed by 7 bases and V by 5 bases; bases with no gene match: 13. The CDR3 DNA reads as TGTGCCAGCAGTACCCGCGAACAGGGGTTGACTGGCTACACCTTC. Translation: CASSTREQGLTGYTF.

This clonotype has a count of ten or more. The chain is built from TRBV24-1 and TRBJ2-2; D may be TRBD2 (5 bases). The CDR3 has 13 residues. Trimming left V 7 bases short and J 6 bases short, with 11 bases between. Germline loops: CDR1 KGHDR, CDR2 SFDVKD. The DNA of the CDR3 is TGTGCCACCAGGGGAGTCGGGTCCGGGGAGCTGTTTTTT. This gives the protein CATRGVGSGELFF.

This clonotype has ten or more counts. The chain joins TRBV5-1 to TRBJ2-1; 9 bases line up with TRBD1. CDR1 is SGHRS and CDR2 is YFSETQ in the germline V gene. Trimming at V came to 3 bases and at J to 2 bases, leaving 6 bases not matched to a gene. The CDR3 loop spans 16 amino acids. CDR3 sequence: CASSSGDRVTYNEQFF. CDR3 sequence (DNA): TGCGCCAGCAGCTCTGGGGACAGGGTGACCTACAATGAGCAGTTCTTC. Complete variable domain (other parts from reference TRBV5-1 and TRBJ2-1): KAGVTQTPRYLIKTRGQQVTLSCSPISGHRSVSWYQQTPGQGLQFLFEYFSETQRNKGNFPGRFSGRQFSNSRSEMNVSTLELGDSALYLCASSSGDRVTYNEQFFGPGTRLTVL.

This clonotype was detected many times. The J gene is TRBJ1-5, the V gene TRBV7-8, with D uncertain. V lost 0 bases, J lost 2 bases, and 11 bases lay in between. CDR1 is SGHVS and CDR2 is FQNEAQ in the germline V gene. The CDR3 is made up of 16 amino acids. The CDR3 nucleotides read TGTGCCAGCAGCTTAGCATTCATTCCGGGCAATCAGCCCCAGCATTTT. Encoded protein: CASSLAFIPGNQPQHF.